The 21 T cell receptor beta chains in this list originate from one sample, sequenced in a study of cytomegalovirus exposure and HLA in healthy donors. The PCR was carried out with 60 Vbeta primers and 13 Jbeta primers. TCRdb keeps only in-frame clones here, not all; method: immunoSEQ multiplex PCR. The sample has over 75,000 clones, around three quarters seen once. Sequencing was carried out using PBMCs. Source of these receptors: a male donor in good health and CMV-seropositive.

Here the CDR3 reads CASSFFAQGTGELFF. In nucleotides, the CDR3 is TGTGCCAGCAGCTTCTTTGCACAGGGAACCGGGGAGCTGTTTTTT. The chain is built from TRBV7-9 and TRBJ2-2; TRBD1 might be the D (6 bases). Germline V lookup: CDR1 SEHNR, CDR2 FQNEAQ (reference sequence). Trimming removed 3 bases at V and 5 bases at J, with 13 bases between. The CDR3 is 15 residues long.

V usage is TRBV25-1 and J usage is TRBJ2-7; TRBD1 agrees at 10 bases. The V and J ends lost 10 bases and 4 bases, in that order; junction bases with no gene match: 7. The germline CDR1 and CDR2 sequences are MGHDK and SYGVNS. The CDR3 sequence is 13 residues long. The CDR3 nucleotides read TGTGCCACTTGGGACAGGGGAGGTTACGAGCAGTACTTC. Amino acids: CATWDRGGYEQYF.

This clone was detected a few times. The chain carries TRBV2 and TRBJ2-5; 8 bases line up with TRBD2. This CDR3 is 15 amino acids long. Trimming took 6 bases from V and 4 from J; bases not matched to a gene: 10. Germline loops: CDR1 SNHLY, CDR2 FYNNEI. Here the CDR3 DNA reads TGTGCCAGCAGGGGTACACGGGGGGGCCGAGAGACCCAGTACTTC. This gives the protein CASRGTRGGRETQYF.

The rearrangement uses TRBV9 and TRBJ2-5; 12 nucleotides match TRBD2. V lost 4 bases and J lost 2; bases outside the gene matches: 6. This CDR3 has 16 residues. Per germline, CDR1 SGDLS and CDR2 YYNGEE. The CDR3 DNA follows: TGTGCCAGCAGCCCCGGACTAGCGGGGACGCAAGAGACCCAGTACTTC. Amino acid sequence: CASSPGLAGTQETQYF.

This clone was counted a single time. V is TRBV4-1 and J is TRBJ1-1; D is uncertain. Germline V gene sequence: CDR1 MGHRA, CDR2 YSYEKL. This CDR3 has 13 amino acids. The V end lost 0 bases, the J end lost 11 bases, and 13 bases lay between the germline ends. CDR3 sequence (DNA): TGCGCCAGCAGCCAAGATTATAAGAGGCTTGCTTTCTTT. This encodes CASSQDYKRLAFF.

The genes are TRBV19 and TRBJ1-5; 9 bases line up with TRBD1. Trimming cost V 7 bases and J 1 base; bases outside gene matches: 14. The length of the CDR3 is 18 residues. The germline CDR1 and CDR2 sequences are LNHDA and SQIVND (reference sequence). In nucleotides, the CDR3 is TGTGCCAGTAAGAGGACAGGGGTCTCGGGAGGCAGCAATCAGCCCCAGCATTTT. This codes for CASKRTGVSGGSNQPQHF.

The chain recombines TRBV7-2 with TRBJ2-7, with 7 bases that match TRBD1. The CDR3 runs to 15 residues. Germline V gene lookup returns CDR1 SGHTA and CDR2 FQGNSA. V dropped 3 bases and J dropped 0; count of bases not matched to a gene: 5. CDR3 bases: TGTGCCAGCAGCTTCTTAGACAGGGACTCCTACGAGCAGTACTTC. Translated, it gives CASSFLDRDSYEQYF.

This rearrangement joins TRBV28 to TRBJ2-1; 9 bases are shared with TRBD2. CDR3 length equals 17 residues. From germline, CDR1 is MDHEN and CDR2 SYDVKM. Trimming at V came to 1 base and at J to 4 bases, leaving 8 bases not matched to a gene. The CDR3 nucleotides are TGTGCCAGCAGTTTATTACAACCAGCGGGGGGTTACAATGAGCAGTTCTTC. Its translation: CASSLLQPAGGYNEQFF.

The chain uses TRBV7-2 and TRBJ1-2; D might be TRBD1 (5 bases). Germline V gene data show CDR1 as SGHTA and CDR2 as FQGNSA. This CDR3 comprises 14 residues. V was trimmed by 3 bases and J by 8 bases, leaving 16 bases between them. Here the CDR3 reads CASSFSNGQGGYTF. CDR3 bases: TGTGCCAGCAGCTTCTCAAACGGCCAGGGCGGCTACACCTTC.

The chain combines TRBV5-6 with TRBJ1-2; no reliable D call. The CDR3 sequence is 13 residues long. Germline assignment: CDR1 SGHDT and CDR2 YYEEEE. V was trimmed by 0 bases and J by 8 bases, leaving 11 bases between them. The CDR3 loop is CASSLAVTGGYTF. CDR3 nucleotides: TGTGCCAGCAGCTTGGCGGTCACGGGAGGCTACACCTTC.

The count of this clone is one. V usage is TRBV5-6 and J usage is TRBJ1-2; D is undetermined. V lost 5 bases, J lost 0 bases, and 11 bases lay in between. Germline assignment: CDR1 SGHDT and CDR2 YYEEEE. The CDR3 covers 14 residues. CDR3 DNA sequence: TGTGCCAGCAGTCGGGGATCCACTAACTATGGCTACACCTTC. Protein: CASSRGSTNYGYTF.

This rearrangement joins TRBV6-6 to TRBJ2-3; D unresolved. Trimming took 8 bases from V and 4 from J, leaving 10 bases between them. From germline, CDR1 is MNHNY and CDR2 SVGAGI (reference sequence). This CDR3 is 12 amino acids long. The CDR3 DNA follows: TGTGCCAGCCGCTCCTCAGCAGATACGCAGTATTTT. The encoded protein is CASRSSADTQYF.

This clone is a singleton in its sample. The chain links TRBV4-3 to TRBJ1-2; TRBD1 aligns across 7 bases. There are 15 residues in the CDR3. Germline V gene data show CDR1 as LGHNA and CDR2 as YSLEER. With V trimmed by 3 bases and J by 3 bases, 7 bases remained unmatched. CDR3 nucleotides: TGCGCCAGCAGCCAGGACAGGTGGATGGACTATGGCTACACCTTC. It encodes CASSQDRWMDYGYTF.

The chain employs TRBV5-1 and TRBJ1-1; no definite D call. V was trimmed by 2 bases and J by 0 bases, leaving 8 bases between them. Germline V gene sequence: CDR1 SGHRS, CDR2 YFSETQ. This CDR3 region has 14 residues. The DNA of the CDR3 is TGCGCCAGCAGCTTCGAGATGTTGAACACTGAAGCTTTCTTT. This gives the protein CASSFEMLNTEAFF.

The CDR3 bases are TGTGCCTGGGGGGACATTACCAACTATGGCTACACCTTC. Protein: CAWGDITNYGYTF. The gene calls are TRBV30 and TRBJ1-2, with TRBD1 as a possible D gene (6 bases). The V gene's germline CDR1 is GTSNPN and CDR2 SVGIG (reference sequence). This CDR3 comprises 13 residues. Trimming stripped 5 bases from V and 2 bases from J, with 12 bases between.

The table lists this clone with a count of one. DNA of the CDR3: TGTGCCAGCAGCCAACTAACTGGGGGCGATAATGAAAAACTGTTTTTT. Translation gives CASSQLTGGDNEKLFF. The V gene is TRBV4-2, the J gene TRBJ1-4; D may be TRBD1 (6 bases). Germline assignment: CDR1 LGHNA and CDR2 YNFKEQ. Trimming cost V 2 bases and J 4 bases, with 14 bases left between them. CDR3 length: 16 amino acids.

In the case of this clone: Compared with germline, one end of the junction differs, possibly owing to a read error. The chain carries TRBV7-7 and TRBJ2-1, with 12 nucleotides matching TRBD1. The CDR3 loop spans 15 amino acids. The V gene's germline CDR1 is SSHAT and CDR2 FNYEAQ (reference sequence). As DNA, the CDR3 is TGTGCTAGCAGCTCCACCCCCGGGACAGGGGGCGAGCAGTTCTTC. This translates into CASSSTPGTGGEQFF.

This clone has a handful of counts. The V call is TRBV9, the J call TRBJ1-4; D remains unclear. V was clipped by 4 bases and J by 8 bases, with 12 bases between them. The CDR3 consists of 13 residues. The germline CDR1 and CDR2 sequences are SGDLS and YYNGEE. DNA for the CDR3: TGTGCCAGCAGCACGCACCCGGGGGAAAAACTGTTTTTT. Protein sequence: CASSTHPGEKLFF. The complete variable domain, with remaining parts taken from reference TRBV9 and TRBJ1-4, reads DSGVTQTPKHLITATGQRVTLRCSPRSGDLSVYWYQQSLDQGLQFLIQYYNGEERAKGNILERFSAQQFPDLHSELNLSSLELGDSALYFCASSTHPGEKLFFGSGTQLSVL.

V and J are TRBV7-8 and TRBJ1-1, with 7 nucleotides matching TRBD1. Per the germline V gene, CDR1 is SGHVS and CDR2 is FQNEAQ. The CDR3 is 14 residues long. With 5 bases clipped from V and 1 base from J, the junction kept 4 bases outside the gene matches. CDR3 DNA: TGTGCCAGCAGCATCGGGACAGCGAACACTGAAGCTTTCTTT. As protein: CASSIGTANTEAFF.

The rearrangement links TRBV11-3 to TRBJ2-1, with TRBD1 matching 7 bases. The CDR3 runs 16 residues. With V trimmed by 5 bases and J by 7 bases, 14 bases remained unmatched. CDR1 is SGHNT and CDR2 is YENEEA in the germline V gene. The chain's CDR3 is CASSRAGTAPGNEQFF. CDR3 bases: TGTGCCAGCAGCCGTGCCGGGACAGCCCCGGGGAATGAGCAGTTCTTC.

V gene TRBV27 combines with J gene TRBJ2-7; possible D gene TRBD2, 6 bases. The CDR3 runs 14 residues. Trimming removed 5 bases from V and 1 base from J, with 12 bases in between. The germline gives CDR1 MNHEY, CDR2 SMNVEV (reference sequence). CDR3 coding DNA: TGTGCCAGCAGTCCCTGGGGGAGGTCCTACGAGCAGTACTTC. Protein sequence: CASSPWGRSYEQYF.